The text below deals with one TCR beta chain. What antigen it recognizes has not been identified. Base qualities are not provided; no much larger clone lies one nucleotide away. This specimen comes from a study of blood T cell repertoires in COVID-19 (dated by TCRdb to 2020 to 2022). Context from the whole study: Samples from collaborators originated in the United States, Italy and Spain and spanned both the acute and convalescent phases of COVID-19. The prospective study material was composed of cDNA or gDNA derived from T cells, B-cell-depleted T cells, or PBMCs. The dataset comprised deeply sampled blood TCRbeta repertoires from subjects exposed to, actively infected with, or recovered from COVID-19. The repertoires were released in a freely available public database meant as a resource for research on the immune response to SARS-CoV-2. Samples were obtained from the ongoing ImmuneRACE study (first 160 participants) and from some 1,200 subjects provided by 6 global collaborators. Sample metadata almost always included a de-identified subject ID, COVID-19 status, age in years and sex. Where available, HLA class I and class II types were obtained from metadata supplied by the sample provider rather than from assay-based typing. Points the paper makes about the study in general: How much clinical and demographic metadata was included differed by source and by participant, and the metadata was provided uncurated.

One collaborating source in Seattle enrolled patients during active infection and followed them longitudinally through the course of disease. Each collaborating institution followed its own protocols to collect whole blood in K2EDTA tubes. For TCRbeta analysis, collaborators shipped samples in one of three forms: frozen whole blood, isolated PBMCs, or DNA extracted from either of those sample types. TCRbeta CDR3 regions were amplified from genomic DNA using the immunoSEQ Assay, a bias-controlled multiplex PCR. The study's own analysis went as follows. The number of nucleated cells in each sample was estimated by amplification of reference gene primers within the assay. To quantify the absolute abundance of each unique TCRbeta CDR3 rearrangement, sequence reads were collapsed and filtered. Productive Simpson clonality was computed per sample as the square root of Simpson's diversity index over productive rearrangements. TCRdb re-hosts the immuneACCESS table, in-frame sequences only. Its copies lack some clones; in the studies checked, an unresolved V gene accounts for under half of them, and the cause for the rest is not known. V, J and clone size were drawn from that table, and D and trimming were deduced from the DNA. Counted in this sample were about 50,000 clones; around 87% of them appeared once. The ten largest clones take up 2% to 2.5% of the sample.

Via the germline V gene, CDR1 is MNHNS and CDR2 SASEGT. The germline ends are 15 bases apart after V is trimmed by 1 base and J by 6 bases. The CDR3 measures 15 amino acids from cysteine to phenylalanine. Here the CDR3 DNA is all that survives: 45 bases in frame from base 1. The clonotype was recovered from a woman aged 80 or over with COVID-19, enrolled during active disease. The chain employs TRBV6-1 and TRBJ1-1; TRBD1 is a possible D gene, resting on 5 matching bases. Sequencing was performed on peripheral blood. The CDR3 protein sequence reads: CASSEVFRGGAEAFF. The DNA sequence reads TGTGCCAGCAGTGAAGTTTTCCGGGGGGGGGCTGAAGCTTTCTTT.